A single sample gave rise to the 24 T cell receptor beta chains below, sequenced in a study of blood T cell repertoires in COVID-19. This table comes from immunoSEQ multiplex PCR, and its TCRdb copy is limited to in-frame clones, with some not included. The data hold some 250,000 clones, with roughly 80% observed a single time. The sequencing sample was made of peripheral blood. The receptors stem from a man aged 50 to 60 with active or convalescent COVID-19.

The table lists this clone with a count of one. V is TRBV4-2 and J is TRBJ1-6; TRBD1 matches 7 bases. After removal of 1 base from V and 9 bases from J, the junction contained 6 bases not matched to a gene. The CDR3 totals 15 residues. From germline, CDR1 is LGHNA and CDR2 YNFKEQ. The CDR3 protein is CASSQGQGLSSPLHF. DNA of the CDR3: TGTGCCAGCAGCCAAGGACAGGGTTTAAGTTCACCCCTCCACTTT.

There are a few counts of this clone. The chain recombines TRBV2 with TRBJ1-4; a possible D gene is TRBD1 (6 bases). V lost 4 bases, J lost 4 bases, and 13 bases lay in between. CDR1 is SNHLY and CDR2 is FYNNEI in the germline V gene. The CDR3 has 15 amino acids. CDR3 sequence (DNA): TGTGCCAGCAGTGTAGGGGGGGGCTATAATGAAAAACTGTTTTTT. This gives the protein CASSVGGGYNEKLFF.

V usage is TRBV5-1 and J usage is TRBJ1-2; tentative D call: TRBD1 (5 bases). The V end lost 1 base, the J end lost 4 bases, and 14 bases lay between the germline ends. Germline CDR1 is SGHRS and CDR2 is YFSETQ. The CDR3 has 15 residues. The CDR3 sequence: CASSLTQERIYGYTF. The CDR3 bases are TGCGCCAGCAGCTTGACACAGGAACGTATCTATGGCTACACCTTC. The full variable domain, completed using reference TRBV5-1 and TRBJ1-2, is KAGVTQTPRYLIKTRGQQVTLSCSPISGHRSVSWYQQTPGQGLQFLFEYFSETQRNKGNFPGRFSGRQFSNSRSEMNVSTLELGDSALYLCASSLTQERIYGYTFGSGTRLTVV.

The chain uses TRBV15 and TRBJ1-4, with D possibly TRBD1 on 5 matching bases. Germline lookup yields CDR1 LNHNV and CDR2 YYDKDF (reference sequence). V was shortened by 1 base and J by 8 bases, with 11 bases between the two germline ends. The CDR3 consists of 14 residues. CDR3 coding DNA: TGTGCCACCAGCAGAGCAGGGCGAGAGGAAAAACTGTTTTTT. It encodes CATSRAGREEKLFF.

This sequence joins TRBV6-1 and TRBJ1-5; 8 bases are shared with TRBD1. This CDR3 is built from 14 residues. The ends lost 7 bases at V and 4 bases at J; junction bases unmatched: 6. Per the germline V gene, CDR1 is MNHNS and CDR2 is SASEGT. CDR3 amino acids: CASTPRQGNQPQHF. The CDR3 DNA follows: TGTGCCAGCACCCCTAGACAGGGGAATCAGCCCCAGCATTTT.

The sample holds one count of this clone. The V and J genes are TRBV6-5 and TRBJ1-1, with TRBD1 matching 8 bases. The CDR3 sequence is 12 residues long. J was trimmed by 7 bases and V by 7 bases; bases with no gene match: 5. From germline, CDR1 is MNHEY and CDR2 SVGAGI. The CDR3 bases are TGTGCCAGCAACGGACAGGGCCGTGAAGCTTTCTTT. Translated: CASNGQGREAFF.

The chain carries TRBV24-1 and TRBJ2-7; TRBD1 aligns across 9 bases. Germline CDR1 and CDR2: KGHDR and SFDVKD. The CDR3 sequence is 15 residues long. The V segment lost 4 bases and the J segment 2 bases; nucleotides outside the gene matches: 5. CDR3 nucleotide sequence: TGTGCCACCAGTGAATGGACAGGGGCAACCTACGAGCAGTACTTC. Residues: CATSEWTGATYEQYF.

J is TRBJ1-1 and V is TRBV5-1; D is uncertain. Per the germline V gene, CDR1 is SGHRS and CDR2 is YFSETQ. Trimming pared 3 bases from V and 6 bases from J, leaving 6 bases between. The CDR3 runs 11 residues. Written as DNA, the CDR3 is TGCGCCAGCAGCTATGAGGCTGAAGCTTTCTTT. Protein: CASSYEAEAFF.

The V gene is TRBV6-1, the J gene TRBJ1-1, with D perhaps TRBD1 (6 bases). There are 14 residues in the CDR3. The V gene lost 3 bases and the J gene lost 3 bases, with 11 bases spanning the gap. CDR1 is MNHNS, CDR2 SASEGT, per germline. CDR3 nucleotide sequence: TGTGCCAGCAGTGATACAGGGCTGTACACTGAAGCTTTCTTT. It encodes CASSDTGLYTEAFF.

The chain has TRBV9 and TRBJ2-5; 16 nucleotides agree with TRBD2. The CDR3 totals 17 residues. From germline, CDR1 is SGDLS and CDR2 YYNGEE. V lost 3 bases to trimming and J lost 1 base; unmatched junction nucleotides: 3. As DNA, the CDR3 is TGTGCCAGCAGCGCTGGGACTAGCGGGGGGGTCCAAGAGACCCAGTACTTC. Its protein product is CASSAGTSGGVQETQYF.

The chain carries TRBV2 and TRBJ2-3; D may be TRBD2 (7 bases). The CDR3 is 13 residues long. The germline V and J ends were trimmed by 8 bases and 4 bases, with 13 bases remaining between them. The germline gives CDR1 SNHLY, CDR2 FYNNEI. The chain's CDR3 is CASEPGGSDTQYF. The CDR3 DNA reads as TGTGCCAGCGAACCGGGGGGCTCAGATACGCAGTATTTT. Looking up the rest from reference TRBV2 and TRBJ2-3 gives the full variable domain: EPEVTQTPSHQVTQMGQEVILRCVPISNHLYFYWYRQILGQKVEFLVSFYNNEISEKSEIFDDQFSVERPDGSNFTLKIRSTKLEDSAMYFCASEPGGSDTQYFGPGTRLTVL.

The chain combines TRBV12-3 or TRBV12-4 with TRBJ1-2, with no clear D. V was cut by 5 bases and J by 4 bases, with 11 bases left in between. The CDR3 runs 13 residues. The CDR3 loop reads CASSPGVVYGYTF. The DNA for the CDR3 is TGTGCCAGCAGTCCCGGGGTGGTCTATGGCTACACCTTC.

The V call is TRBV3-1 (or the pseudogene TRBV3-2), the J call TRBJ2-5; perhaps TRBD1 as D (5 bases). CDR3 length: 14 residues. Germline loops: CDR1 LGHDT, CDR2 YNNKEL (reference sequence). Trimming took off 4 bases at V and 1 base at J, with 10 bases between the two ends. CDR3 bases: TGTGCCAGCAGCCTCGGACACGTCCAAGAGACCCAGTACTTC. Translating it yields CASSLGHVQETQYF.

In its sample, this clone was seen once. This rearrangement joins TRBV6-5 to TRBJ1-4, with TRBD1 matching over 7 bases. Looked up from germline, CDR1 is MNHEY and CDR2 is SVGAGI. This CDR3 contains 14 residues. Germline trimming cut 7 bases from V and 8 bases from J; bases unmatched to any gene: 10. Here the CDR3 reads CASIGTVAEEKLFF. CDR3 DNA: TGTGCCAGCATAGGGACAGTAGCGGAGGAAAAACTGTTTTTT.

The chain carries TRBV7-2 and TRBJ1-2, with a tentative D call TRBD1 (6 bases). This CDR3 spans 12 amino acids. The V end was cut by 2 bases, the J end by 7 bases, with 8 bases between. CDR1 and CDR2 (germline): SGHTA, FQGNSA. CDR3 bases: TGTGCCAGCAGCTTAACAGGGAGTGGCTACACCTTC. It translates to CASSLTGSGYTF.

CDR3 sequence reads: CASSPLAGGNTDTQYF. The CDR3 bases are TGTGCCAGCAGTCCCCTAGCGGGGGGGAACACAGATACGCAGTATTTT. This chain joins TRBV27 and TRBJ2-3; 12 positions match TRBD2. This CDR3 is 16 amino acids long. CDR1 is MNHEY, CDR2 SMNVEV, per germline (reference sequence). V lost 5 bases to trimming and J lost 2 bases; unmatched junction nucleotides: 5.

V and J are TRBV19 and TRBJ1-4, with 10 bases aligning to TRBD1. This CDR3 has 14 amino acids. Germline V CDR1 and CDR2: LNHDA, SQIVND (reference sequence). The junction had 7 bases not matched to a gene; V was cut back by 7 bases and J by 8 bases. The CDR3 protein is CASTRDRGDEKLFF. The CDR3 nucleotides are TGTGCCAGTACCCGGGACAGGGGCGACGAAAAACTGTTTTTT.

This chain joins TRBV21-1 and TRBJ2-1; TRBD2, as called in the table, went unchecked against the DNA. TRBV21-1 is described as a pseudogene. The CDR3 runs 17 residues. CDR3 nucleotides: TGTGCCAGCCGGCCTAGCGGGGGAACTCTCTCCTACAATGAGCAGTTCTTC. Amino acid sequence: CASRPSGGTLSYNEQFF.

The CDR3 DNA is TGTGCCAGCAGCGTGGGACTAGCGGGCAGCTCCCAAGAGACCCAGTACTTC. Translation: CASSVGLAGSSQETQYF. V and J are TRBV9 and TRBJ2-5, with 12 positions matching TRBD2. CDR1 and CDR2 (germline): SGDLS, YYNGEE. Trimming took 2 bases from V and 1 from J; bases not matched to a gene: 6. This CDR3 has 17 residues.

For the CDR3, the DNA is TGTGCCAGCAGCGCGGGACAGGGGACAGATACGCAGTATTTT. It is translated as CASSAGQGTDTQYF. The chain links TRBV13 to TRBJ2-3, with 10 bases aligning to TRBD1. This CDR3 is built from 14 residues. Germline-derived CDR1 and CDR2 are PRHDT and FYEKMQ (reference sequence). Trimming cost V 5 bases and J 3 bases; bases outside gene matches: 2. The full variable domain, rest sourced from reference TRBV13 and TRBJ2-3, is AAGVIQSPRHLIKEKRETATLKCYPIPRHDTVYWYQQGPGQDPQFLISFYEKMQSDKGSIPDRFSAQQFSDYHSELNMSSLELGDSALYFCASSAGQGTDTQYFGPGTRLTVL.

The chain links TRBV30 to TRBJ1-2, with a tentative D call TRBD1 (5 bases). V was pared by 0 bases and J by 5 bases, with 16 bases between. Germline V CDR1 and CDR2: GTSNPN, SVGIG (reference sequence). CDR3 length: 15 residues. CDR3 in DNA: TGTGCCTGGAGTGTACAGGCCGGTGGCGGATATGGCTACACCTTC. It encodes CAWSVQAGGGYGYTF.

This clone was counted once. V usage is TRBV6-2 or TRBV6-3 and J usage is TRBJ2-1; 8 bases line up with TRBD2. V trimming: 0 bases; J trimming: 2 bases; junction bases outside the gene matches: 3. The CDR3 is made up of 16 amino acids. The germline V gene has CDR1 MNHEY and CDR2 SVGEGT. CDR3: CASSYSLAVTYNEQFF. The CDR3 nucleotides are TGTGCCAGCAGTTACTCACTAGCGGTCACCTACAATGAGCAGTTCTTC.

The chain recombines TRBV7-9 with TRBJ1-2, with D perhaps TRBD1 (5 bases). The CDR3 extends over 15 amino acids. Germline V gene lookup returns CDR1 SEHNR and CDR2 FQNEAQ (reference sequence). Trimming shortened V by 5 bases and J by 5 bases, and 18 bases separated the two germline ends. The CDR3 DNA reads TGTGCCAGCAGCCCAAGCGGGGGTCGAGTATATGGCTACACCTTC. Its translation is CASSPSGGRVYGYTF.

This CDR3 reads CASSQDRGQGAAEQFF. For the CDR3, the DNA is TGCGCCAGCAGCCAAGATAGGGGACAGGGGGCGGCTGAGCAGTTCTTC. This chain joins TRBV4-1 and TRBJ2-1, with 12 bases matching TRBD1. CDR1 is MGHRA and CDR2 is YSYEKL in the germline V gene. The CDR3 has 16 amino acids. Trimming at V came to 0 bases and at J to 9 bases, leaving 6 bases not matched to a gene.